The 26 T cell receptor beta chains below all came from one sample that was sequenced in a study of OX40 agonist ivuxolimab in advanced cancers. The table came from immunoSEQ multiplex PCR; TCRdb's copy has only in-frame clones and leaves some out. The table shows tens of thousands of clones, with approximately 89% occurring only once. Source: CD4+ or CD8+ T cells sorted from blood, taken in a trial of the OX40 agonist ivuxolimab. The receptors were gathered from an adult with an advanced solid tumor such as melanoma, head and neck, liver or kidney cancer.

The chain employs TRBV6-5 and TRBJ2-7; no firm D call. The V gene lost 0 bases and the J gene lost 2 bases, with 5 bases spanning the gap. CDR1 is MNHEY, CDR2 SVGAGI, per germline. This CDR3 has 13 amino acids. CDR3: CASSYSPAYEQYF. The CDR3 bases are TGTGCCAGCAGTTACTCCCCCGCCTACGAGCAGTACTTC.

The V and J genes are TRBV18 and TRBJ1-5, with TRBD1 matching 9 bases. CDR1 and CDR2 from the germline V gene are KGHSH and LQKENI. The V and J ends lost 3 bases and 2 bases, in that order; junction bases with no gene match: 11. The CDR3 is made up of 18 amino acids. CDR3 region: CASSPIKLDRGGNQPQHF. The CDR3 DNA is TGTGCCAGCTCACCTATAAAACTTGACAGGGGGGGCAATCAGCCCCAGCATTTT.

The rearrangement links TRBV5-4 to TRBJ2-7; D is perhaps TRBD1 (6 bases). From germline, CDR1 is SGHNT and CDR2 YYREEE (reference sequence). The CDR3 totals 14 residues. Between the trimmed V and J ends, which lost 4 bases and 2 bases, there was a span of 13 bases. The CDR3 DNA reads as TGTGCCAGCAGCCGGCAGGGGATCGCCTACGAGCAGTACTTC. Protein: CASSRQGIAYEQYF.

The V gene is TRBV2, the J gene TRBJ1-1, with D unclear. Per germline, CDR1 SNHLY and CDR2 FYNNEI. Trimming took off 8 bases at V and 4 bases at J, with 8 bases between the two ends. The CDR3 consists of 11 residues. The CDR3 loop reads CASQHGTEAFF. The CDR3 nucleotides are TGTGCCAGCCAGCATGGCACTGAAGCTTTCTTT. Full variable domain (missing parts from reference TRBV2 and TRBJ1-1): EPEVTQTPSHQVTQMGQEVILRCVPISNHLYFYWYRQILGQKVEFLVSFYNNEISEKSEIFDDQFSVERPDGSNFTLKIRSTKLEDSAMYFCASQHGTEAFFGQGTRLTVV.

The CDR3 reads CASRLLLRGTPENTEAFF. The CDR3 DNA sequence: TGTGCCAGCCGTCTCCTTCTAAGAGGGACGCCGGAGAACACTGAAGCTTTCTTT. The chain is built from TRBV5-8 and TRBJ1-1; the D gene is possibly TRBD1 (5 bases). Per the germline V gene, CDR1 is SGHTS and CDR2 is YDEGEE. V was clipped by 7 bases and J by 1 base, with 26 bases between them. The CDR3 totals 18 residues.

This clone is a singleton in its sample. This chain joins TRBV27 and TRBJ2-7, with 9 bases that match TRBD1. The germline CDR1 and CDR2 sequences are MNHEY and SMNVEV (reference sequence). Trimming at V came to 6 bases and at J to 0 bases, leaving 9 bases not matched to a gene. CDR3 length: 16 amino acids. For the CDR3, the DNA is TGTGCCAGCAGCCCCCTGACAGGGGGTTCCTCCTACGAGCAGTACTTC. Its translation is CASSPLTGGSSYEQYF.

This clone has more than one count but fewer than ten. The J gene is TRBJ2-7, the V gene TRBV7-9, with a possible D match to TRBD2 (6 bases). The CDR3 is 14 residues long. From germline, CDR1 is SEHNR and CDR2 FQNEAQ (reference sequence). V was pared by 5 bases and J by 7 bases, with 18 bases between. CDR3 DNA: TGTGCCAGCAGCGACCGGGACTTTCATCGGGAGCAGTACTTC. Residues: CASSDRDFHREQYF.

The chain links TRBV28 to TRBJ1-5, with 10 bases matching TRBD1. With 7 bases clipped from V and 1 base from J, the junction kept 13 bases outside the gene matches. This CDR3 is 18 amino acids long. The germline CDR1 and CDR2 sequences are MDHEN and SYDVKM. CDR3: CASTRGTGVVLSNQPQHF. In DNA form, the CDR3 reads TGTGCCAGCACCCGAGGGACAGGGGTCGTTCTGAGCAATCAGCCCCAGCATTTT.

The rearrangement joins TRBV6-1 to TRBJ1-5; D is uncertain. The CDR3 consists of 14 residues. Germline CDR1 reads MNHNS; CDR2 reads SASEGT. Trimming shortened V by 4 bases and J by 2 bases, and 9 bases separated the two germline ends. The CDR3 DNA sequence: TGTGCCAGCAGTGCCGCCGGTGGCAATCAGCCCCAGCATTTT. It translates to CASSAAGGNQPQHF.

Here the CDR3 reads CASSLGRFSYEQYF. CDR3 nucleotide sequence: TGTGCCAGCAGCTTGGGGCGATTCTCCTACGAGCAGTACTTC. This sequence joins TRBV5-4 and TRBJ2-7, with unresolved D. The length of the CDR3 is 14 residues. V lost 0 bases and J 0 bases, leaving 7 bases between the germline ends. Germline V gene sequence: CDR1 SGHNT, CDR2 YYREEE (reference sequence).

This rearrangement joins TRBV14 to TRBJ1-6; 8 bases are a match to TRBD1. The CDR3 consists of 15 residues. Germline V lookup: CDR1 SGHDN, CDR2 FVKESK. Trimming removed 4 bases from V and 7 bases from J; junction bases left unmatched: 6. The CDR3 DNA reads TGTGCCAGCAGCCCAGGAAACAGGGGGAATTCACCCCTCCACTTT. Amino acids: CASSPGNRGNSPLHF.

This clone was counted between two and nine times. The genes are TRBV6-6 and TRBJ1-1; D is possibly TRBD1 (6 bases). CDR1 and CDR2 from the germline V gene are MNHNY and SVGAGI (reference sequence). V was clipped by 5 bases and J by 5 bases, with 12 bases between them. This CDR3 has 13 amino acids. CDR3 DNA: TGTGCCAGCAGTCAGGGGAGTGGAACTGAAGCTTTCTTT. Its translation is CASSQGSGTEAFF.

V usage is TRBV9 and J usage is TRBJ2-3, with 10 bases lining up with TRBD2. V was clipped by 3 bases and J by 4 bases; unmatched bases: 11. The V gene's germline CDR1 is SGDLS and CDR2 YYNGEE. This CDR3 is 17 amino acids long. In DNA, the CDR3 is TGTGCCAGCAGCGCCCTCTTAGCGGGGGGCCATCCAGATACGCAGTATTTT. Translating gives CASSALLAGGHPDTQYF.

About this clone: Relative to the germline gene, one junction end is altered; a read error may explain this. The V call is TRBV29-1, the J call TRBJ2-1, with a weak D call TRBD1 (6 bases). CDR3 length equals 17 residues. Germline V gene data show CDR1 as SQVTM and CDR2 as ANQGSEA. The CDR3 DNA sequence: TGCAGCGTGGAAGGAGGAACGGACAGTAGCTCCTACAATGAGCAGTTCTTC. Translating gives CSVEGGTDSSSYNEQFF.

The DNA for the CDR3 is TGTGCCAGCAGTTACGGGACTAGCATCCAGTACTTC. Its translation is CASSYGTSIQYF. The chain employs TRBV6-5 and TRBJ2-7; 9 nucleotides match TRBD2. V gave up 2 bases and J gave up 10 bases; unmatched junction bases: 3. Germline V gene sequence: CDR1 MNHEY, CDR2 SVGAGI. The CDR3 has 12 residues.

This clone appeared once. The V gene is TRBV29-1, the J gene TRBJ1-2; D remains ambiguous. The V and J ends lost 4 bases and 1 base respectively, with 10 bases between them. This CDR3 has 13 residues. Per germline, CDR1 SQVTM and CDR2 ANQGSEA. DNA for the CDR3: TGCAGCGTTGGGCGAGTTAATAACTATGGCTACACCTTC. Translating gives CSVGRVNNYGYTF. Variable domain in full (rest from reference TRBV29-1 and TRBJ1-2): SAVISQKPSRDICQRGTSLTIQCQVDSQVTMMFWYRQQPGQSLTLIATANQGSEATYESGFVIDKFPISRPNLTFSTLTVSNMSPEDSSIYLCSVGRVNNYGYTFGSGTRLTVV.

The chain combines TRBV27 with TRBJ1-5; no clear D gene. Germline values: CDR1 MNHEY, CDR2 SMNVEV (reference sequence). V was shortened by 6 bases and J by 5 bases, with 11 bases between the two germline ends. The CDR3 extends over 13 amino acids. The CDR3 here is CASSLAGYQPQHF. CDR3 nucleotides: TGTGCCAGCAGCCTAGCCGGTTATCAGCCCCAGCATTTT.

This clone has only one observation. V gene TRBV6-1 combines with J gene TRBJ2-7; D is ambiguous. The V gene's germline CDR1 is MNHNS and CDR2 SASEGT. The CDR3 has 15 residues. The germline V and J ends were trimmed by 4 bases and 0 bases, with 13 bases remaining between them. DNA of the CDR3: TGTGCCAGCAGTGCTTACAGTGTGACCTCCTACGAGCAGTACTTC. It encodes CASSAYSVTSYEQYF.

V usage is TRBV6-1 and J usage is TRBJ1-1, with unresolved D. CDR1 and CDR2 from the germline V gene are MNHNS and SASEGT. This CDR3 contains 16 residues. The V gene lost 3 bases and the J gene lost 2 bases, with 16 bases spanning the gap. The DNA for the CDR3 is TGTGCCAGCAGTGACGGGGTCCCGATGGGTAACACTGAAGCTTTCTTT. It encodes CASSDGVPMGNTEAFF.

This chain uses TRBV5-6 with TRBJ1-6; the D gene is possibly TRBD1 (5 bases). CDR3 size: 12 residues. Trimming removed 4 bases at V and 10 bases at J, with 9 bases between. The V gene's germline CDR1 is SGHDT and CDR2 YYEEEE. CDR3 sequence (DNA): TGTGCCAGCAGCCGGGAGGGGTCACCCCTCCACTTT. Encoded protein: CASSREGSPLHF.

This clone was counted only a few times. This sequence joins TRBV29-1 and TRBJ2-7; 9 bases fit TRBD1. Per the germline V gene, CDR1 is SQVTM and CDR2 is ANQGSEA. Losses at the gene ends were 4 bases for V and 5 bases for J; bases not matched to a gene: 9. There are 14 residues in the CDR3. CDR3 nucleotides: TGCAGCGTTGCTGGGGACAGGGCTCTACACGAGCAGTACTTC. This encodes CSVAGDRALHEQYF.

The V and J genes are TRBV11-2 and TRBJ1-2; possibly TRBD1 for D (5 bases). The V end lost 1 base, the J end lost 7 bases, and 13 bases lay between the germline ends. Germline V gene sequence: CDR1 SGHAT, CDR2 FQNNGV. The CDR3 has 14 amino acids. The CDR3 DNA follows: TGTGCCAGCAGCTTAGCCCCCCAGGGTAGTGGCTACACCTTC. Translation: CASSLAPQGSGYTF.

CDR3 nucleotides: TGCGCCAGCAGCGCTACGGGGGCCTACGAGCAGTACTTC. Translating it yields CASSATGAYEQYF. The J gene is TRBJ2-7, the V gene TRBV5-1, with D tentatively TRBD2 (6 bases). Germline V gene lookup returns CDR1 SGHRS and CDR2 YFSETQ. Trimming removed 4 bases from V and 2 bases from J, with 10 bases in between. CDR3 size: 13 residues.

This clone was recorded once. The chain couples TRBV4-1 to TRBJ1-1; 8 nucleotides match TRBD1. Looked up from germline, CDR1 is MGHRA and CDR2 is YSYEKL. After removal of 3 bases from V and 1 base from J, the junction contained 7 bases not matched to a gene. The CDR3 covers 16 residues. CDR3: CASSHYGQGKNTEAFF. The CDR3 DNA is TGCGCCAGCAGCCACTATGGACAGGGAAAGAACACTGAAGCTTTCTTT.

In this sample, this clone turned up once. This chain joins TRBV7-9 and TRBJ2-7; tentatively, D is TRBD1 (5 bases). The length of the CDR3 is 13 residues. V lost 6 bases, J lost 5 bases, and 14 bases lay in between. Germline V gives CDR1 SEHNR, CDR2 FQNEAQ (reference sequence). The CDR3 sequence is CASRGVLRDEQYF. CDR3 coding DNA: TGTGCCAGCAGAGGGGTCCTCCGCGACGAGCAGTACTTC.

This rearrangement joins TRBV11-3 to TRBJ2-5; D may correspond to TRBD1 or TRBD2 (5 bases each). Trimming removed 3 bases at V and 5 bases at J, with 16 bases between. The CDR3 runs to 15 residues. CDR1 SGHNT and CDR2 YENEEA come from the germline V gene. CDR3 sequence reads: CASSFAPGPSETQYF. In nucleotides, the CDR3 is TGTGCCAGCAGCTTTGCCCCGGGACCCTCTGAGACCCAGTACTTC.